The 30 T cell receptor beta chains below come from one sample, sequenced in a study of T cell repertoires in cytomegalovirus infection. TCRdb re-called the reads with MiXCR, one entry per CDR3 protein. This table holds under 800,000 distinct CDR3 sequences, more than 20% found once. The sample consisted of CD8+ T cells from PBMCs. All receptors derive from a human donor in good health (CMV status not recorded). Some clones in this sample may be carry-over from other donors' samples.

The chain uses TRBV28 and TRBJ1-1, with D possibly TRBD1 on 5 matching bases. The CDR3 is made up of 14 amino acids. The V gene lost 7 bases and the J gene lost 1 base, with 13 bases spanning the gap. Germline values: CDR1 MDHEN, CDR2 SYDVKM. CDR3 nucleotides: TGTGCCAGCACTCCCGCGGACACGAACACTGAAGCTTTCTTT. Its translation: CASTPADTNTEAFF. The whole variable domain, filled in from reference TRBV28 and TRBJ1-1, reads DVKVTQSSRYLVKRTGEKVFLECVQDMDHENMFWYRQDPGLGLRLIYFSYDVKMKEKGDIPEGYSVSREKKERFSLILESASTNQTSMYLCASTPADTNTEAFFGQGTRLTVV.

This clonotype was seen ten or more times. CDR3 protein: CASSFPTGGPNTGELFF. Written as DNA, the CDR3 is TGTGCCAGCAGCTTCCCGACAGGGGGACCGAACACCGGGGAGCTGTTTTTT. This chain joins TRBV7-2 and TRBJ2-2, with 9 bases that match TRBD1. The CDR3 covers 17 residues. CDR1 is SGHTA and CDR2 is FQGNSA in the germline V gene. V lost 3 bases to trimming and J lost 0 bases; unmatched junction nucleotides: 5.

The count of this clonotype is one. The rearrangement uses TRBV5-1 and TRBJ2-1; 16 bases map to TRBD2. The CDR3 is 19 residues long. Germline V gene sequence: CDR1 SGHRS, CDR2 YFSETQ. After removal of 5 bases from V and 2 bases from J, the junction contained 10 bases not matched to a gene. The CDR3 sequence is CASRAGTSGGASTYNEQFF. DNA for the CDR3: TGCGCCAGCAGGGCCGGGACTAGCGGGGGGGCTTCGACCTACAATGAGCAGTTCTTC. Looking up the rest from reference TRBV5-1 and TRBJ2-1 gives the full variable domain: KAGVTQTPRYLIKTRGQQVTLSCSPISGHRSVSWYQQTPGQGLQFLFEYFSETQRNKGNFPGRFSGRQFSNSRSEMNVSTLELGDSALYLCASRAGTSGGASTYNEQFFGPGTRLTVL.

This clonotype appeared once. An end of the junction differs from the germline gene, which may be a read error. The chain is built from TRBV7-6 and TRBJ1-1; D remains unclear. CDR1 is SGHVS, CDR2 FNYEAQ, per germline. This CDR3 comprises 12 residues. The CDR3: CANSLMNTEAFF. In DNA form, the CDR3 reads TGTGCCAACAGCCTAATGAACACTGAAGCTTTCTTT.

This clonotype was recorded many times. The chain recombines TRBV7-9 with TRBJ2-5; D is unclear. CDR3 length: 14 residues. Between the trimmed V and J ends, which lost 1 base and 1 base, there was a span of 7 bases. Looked up from germline, CDR1 is SEHNR and CDR2 is FQNEAQ (reference sequence). The CDR3 sequence: CASSLETRQETQYF. The CDR3 DNA reads as TGTGCCAGCAGCTTAGAAACACGCCAAGAGACCCAGTACTTC.

V gene TRBV6-2 or TRBV6-3 combines with J gene TRBJ1-2; maybe TRBD1 (6 bases). Germline CDR1 and CDR2: MNHEY and SVGEGT. The CDR3 is 15 residues long. Trimming stripped 0 bases from V and 8 bases from J, with 16 bases between. The CDR3 loop is CASSYSHRAQGGYTF. The CDR3 nucleotides read TGTGCCAGCAGTTACTCCCACAGGGCCCAGGGGGGCTACACCTTC.

This chain joins TRBV20-1 and TRBJ2-7; D not resolved. The CDR3 length is 11 residues. CDR1 is DFQATT and CDR2 is SNEGSKA in the germline V gene (reference sequence). Trimming cost V 7 bases and J 1 base, with 8 bases left between them. The CDR3 bases are TGCAGTGTAGAAGGGTCCTACGAGCAGTACGTC. It yields the protein CSVEGSYEQYV.

Points on this clonotype: This sequence may be a read error, since a much larger clone differs from it by one base. This chain links TRBV7-8 with TRBJ2-2; D remains ambiguous. The CDR3 extends over 13 amino acids. Looked up from germline, CDR1 is SGHVS and CDR2 is FQNEAQ. The CDR3 region is CANSTSRTGELFF. As DNA, the CDR3 is TGTGCCAACAGCACCTCTAGAACCGGGGAGCTGTTTTTT.

Many counts were recorded for this clonotype. V usage is TRBV7-9 and J usage is TRBJ2-1, with 11 bases identical to TRBD1. Trimming cost V 5 bases and J 8 bases; bases outside gene matches: 8. CDR1 and CDR2 (germline): SEHNR, FQNEAQ (reference sequence). The CDR3 covers 15 residues. The chain's CDR3 is CASSQPGTGGYEQFF. The CDR3 DNA sequence: TGTGCCAGCAGCCAACCCGGGACAGGGGGGTATGAGCAGTTCTTC. The variable domain in full, completed from reference TRBV7-9 and TRBJ2-1, reads DTGVSQNPRHKITKRGQNVTFRCDPISEHNRLYWYRQTLGQGPEFLTYFQNEAQLEKSRLLSDRFSAERPKGSFSTLEIQRTEQGDSAMYLCASSQPGTGGYEQFFGPGTRLTVL.

The genes are TRBV7-8 and TRBJ2-7; a weak D match, TRBD2 (5 bases). Germline loops: CDR1 SGHVS, CDR2 FQNEAQ. This CDR3 is 14 amino acids long. V was shortened by 5 bases and J by 2 bases, with 13 bases between the two germline ends. In nucleotides, the CDR3 is TGTGCCAGCAGCCCTCGGAGAGGGACCTACGAGCAGTACTTC. As protein: CASSPRRGTYEQYF.

The chain employs TRBV7-2 and TRBJ1-1, with a possible D match to TRBD1 (6 bases). Germline values: CDR1 SGHTA, CDR2 FQGNSA. The CDR3 contains 15 residues. The V end lost 3 bases, the J end lost 0 bases, and 11 bases lay between the germline ends. The CDR3 nucleotides are TGTGCCAGCAGCTTGGAGGACAGAGTGAACACTGAAGCTTTCTTT. Its protein product is CASSLEDRVNTEAFF.

This clonotype was seen only a few times. This chain connects TRBV29-1 to TRBJ2-3, with TRBD1 as a possible D gene (5 bases). Germline V lookup: CDR1 SQVTM, CDR2 ANQGSEA. The ends were cut back, 4 bases at V and 2 bases at J, with 7 bases in the middle. The CDR3 covers 12 residues. CDR3 bases: TGCAGCGTTGGACAGTTCACAGATACGCAGTATTTT. Protein: CSVGQFTDTQYF.

The chain uses TRBV29-1 and TRBJ1-3; the D is unclear. The germline V and J ends were trimmed by 0 bases and 4 bases, with 10 bases remaining between them. CDR1 SQVTM and CDR2 ANQGSEA come from the germline V gene. The CDR3 totals 14 residues. The CDR3 reads CSVEEGLPGNTIYF. The CDR3 region has the DNA TGCAGCGTTGAAGAGGGGTTACCGGGAAACACCATATATTTT.

This clonotype has only a few counts. The genes are TRBV28 and TRBJ1-1; D is unresolved. Trimming removed 5 bases at V and 0 bases at J, with 13 bases between. This CDR3 has 15 residues. Germline values: CDR1 MDHEN, CDR2 SYDVKM. CDR3 protein: CASSPWNYLNTEAFF. The CDR3 bases are TGTGCCAGCAGTCCCTGGAACTATCTGAACACTGAAGCTTTCTTT.

This clonotype was seen at least ten times. The chain is built from TRBV7-9 and TRBJ1-2, with D uncertain. V gave up 1 base and J gave up 3 bases, with 3 bases separating them. The CDR3 runs to 12 residues. Germline-derived CDR1 and CDR2 are SEHNR and FQNEAQ (reference sequence). CDR3 sequence (DNA): TGTGCCAGCAGCTTAGGAGACTATGGCTACACCTTC. Translating gives CASSLGDYGYTF.

In this sample, this clonotype turned up a few times. This rearrangement joins TRBV7-8 to TRBJ2-3; D unresolved. The CDR3 covers 12 residues. Trimming took off 4 bases at V and 4 bases at J, with 6 bases between the two ends. CDR1 is SGHVS, CDR2 FQNEAQ, per germline. CDR3 sequence (DNA): TGTGCCAGCAGCTCGGACGCAGATACGCAGTATTTT. Residues: CASSSDADTQYF.

In regard to this clonotype: A junction boundary mismatches the germline segment, possibly from a read error. This sequence joins TRBV5-5 and TRBJ2-7, with D perhaps matching TRBD1 or TRBD2 (5 bases each). The CDR3 totals 14 residues. Per germline, CDR1 SGHKS and CDR2 YYEKEE (reference sequence). The DNA of the CDR3 is TGTGCCAGCAACTTGGAAGGGGACCCCTACGAGCAGTACTTC. Translation gives CASNLEGDPYEQYF.

The V call is TRBV5-6, the J call TRBJ1-1, with a weak D call TRBD1 (5 bases). This CDR3 is 13 amino acids long. The germline CDR1 and CDR2 sequences are SGHDT and YYEEEE. V lost 2 bases and J lost 7, with 12 bases in between. This CDR3 reads CASSFGLGVEAFF. The CDR3 coding sequence is TGTGCCAGCAGCTTCGGCCTGGGGGTTGAAGCTTTCTTT.

This sequence joins TRBV6-2 or TRBV6-3 and TRBJ2-5; D might be TRBD1 (6 bases). The V gene lost 4 bases and the J gene lost 5 bases, with 11 bases spanning the gap. The CDR3 is 13 amino acids. CDR1 is MNHEY, CDR2 SVGEGT, per germline. The CDR3 sequence: CASSLGGMETQYF. In DNA, the CDR3 is TGTGCCAGCAGTTTAGGGGGAATGGAGACCCAGTACTTC.

This clonotype was detected many times. The V and J genes are TRBV12-3 or TRBV12-4 and TRBJ2-5, with D unclear. CDR3 length: 13 amino acids. V lost 4 bases and J lost 4, with 10 bases in between. The CDR3 sequence is CASSSAGVETQYF. For the CDR3, the DNA is TGTGCCAGCAGTTCCGCCGGAGTAGAGACCCAGTACTTC.

In this sample, this clonotype turned up many times. V and J are TRBV7-8 and TRBJ2-5; D ambiguous. The CDR3 runs to 8 residues. V lost 8 bases, J lost 7 bases, and 2 bases lay in between. From germline, CDR1 is SGHVS and CDR2 FQNEAQ. CDR3 in DNA: TGTGCCAGCTCGACCCAGTACTTC. Protein: CASSTQYF. Together with reference TRBV7-8 and TRBJ2-5, the CDR3 gives the full variable domain: GAGVSQSPRYKVAKRGQDVALRCDPISGHVSLFWYQQALGQGPEFLTYFQNEAQLDKSGLPSDRFFAERPEGSVSTLKIQRTQQEDSAVYLCASSTQYFGPGTRLLVL.

This clonotype was detected many times. The chain links TRBV12-3 or TRBV12-4 to TRBJ1-1, with a tentative D call TRBD1 (6 bases). This CDR3 region has 11 residues. V lost 10 bases, J lost 6 bases, and 12 bases lay in between. This CDR3 is CATQGGPEAFF. CDR3 nucleotide sequence: TGTGCCACACAGGGAGGTCCTGAAGCTTTCTTT.

This clonotype turned up a few times. The chain joins TRBV20-1 to TRBJ2-7, with TRBD2 matching over 7 bases. Germline V gives CDR1 DFQATT, CDR2 SNEGSKA (reference sequence). J was trimmed by 2 bases and V by 4 bases; bases with no gene match: 11. The CDR3 covers 15 residues. The CDR3 sequence: CSATFRRELTYEQYF. The CDR3 region has the DNA TGCAGTGCTACATTTAGGCGGGAGTTAACCTACGAGCAGTACTTC.

This chain joins TRBV7-6 and TRBJ1-2; 9 bases align to TRBD1. CDR3 size: 16 residues. V lost 5 bases, J lost 6 bases, and 13 bases stayed unmatched. Germline V gene lookup returns CDR1 SGHVS and CDR2 FNYEAQ. CDR3 in DNA: TGTGCCAGCAGCCCAAGTCCCGGGACAGGGATCCATGGCTACACCTTC. This encodes CASSPSPGTGIHGYTF. The whole variable domain, filled in from reference TRBV7-6 and TRBJ1-2, reads GAGVSQSPRYKVTKRGQDVALRCDPISGHVSLYWYRQALGQGPEFLTYFNYEAQQDKSGLPNDRFSAERPEGSISTLTIQRTEQRDSAMYRCASSPSPGTGIHGYTFGSGTRLTVV.

The chain uses TRBV29-1 and TRBJ2-5; TRBD2 might be the D (6 bases). V was shortened by 0 bases and J by 7 bases, with 18 bases between the two germline ends. There are 15 residues in the CDR3. Germline V gene lookup returns CDR1 SQVTM and CDR2 ANQGSEA. The chain's CDR3 is CSVEDRKVWGGTQYF. CDR3 in DNA: TGCAGCGTTGAAGATCGAAAGGTTTGGGGAGGGACCCAGTACTTC.

This clonotype turned up a few times. The chain has TRBV28 and TRBJ1-2, with D unresolved. The germline CDR1 and CDR2 sequences are MDHEN and SYDVKM. Trimming pared 6 bases from V and 0 bases from J, leaving 11 bases between. This CDR3 has 14 amino acids. The CDR3 DNA reads TGTGCCAGCAGCCCCTTCAGTACTAACTATGGCTACACCTTC. Translating it yields CASSPFSTNYGYTF.

Remarks on this clonotype: A much larger clonotype is one base distant, so this may be a read error. This chain links TRBV20-1 with TRBJ2-1; 8 nucleotides agree with TRBD2. Germline V CDR1 and CDR2: DFQATT, SNEGSKA (reference sequence). The CDR3 loop spans 16 amino acids. The CDR3 sequence is CSATTGGLGSHNEQFF. CDR3 nucleotide sequence: TGCAGTGCTACCACCGGGGGACTAGGCTCCCACAATGAGCAGTTCTTC.

The CDR3 DNA is TGCAGTGTTATGGGGGCGGGACACGAGCAGTACTTC. This gives the protein CSVMGAGHEQYF. The rearrangement links TRBV20-1 to TRBJ2-7, with D tentatively TRBD1 or TRBD2 (6 bases each). V lost 7 bases to trimming and J lost 5 bases, with 15 bases between them. Per the germline V gene, CDR1 is DFQATT and CDR2 is SNEGSKA (reference sequence). The CDR3 is 12 residues long.

J is TRBJ2-1 and V is TRBV27; TRBD1 matches 8 bases. This CDR3 contains 15 residues. The ends lost 2 bases at V and 9 bases at J; junction bases unmatched: 9. Germline V gene sequence: CDR1 MNHEY, CDR2 SMNVEV (reference sequence). This chain's CDR3 is CASSLVRTGWTEQFF. The CDR3 bases are TGTGCCAGCAGTTTAGTACGGACAGGGTGGACTGAGCAGTTCTTC.

In this sample, this clonotype turned up many times. The V gene is TRBV7-9, the J gene TRBJ1-5, with D possibly TRBD1 on 6 matching bases. The CDR3 contains 16 residues. Deletions cut 5 bases from V and 3 bases from J, with 17 bases between. The V gene's germline CDR1 is SEHNR and CDR2 FQNEAQ (reference sequence). Here the CDR3 DNA reads TGTGCCAGCAGCCAGACAGGTTTAGGGGACAATCAGCCCCAGCATTTT. This translates into CASSQTGLGDNQPQHF.